Reported below is one T cell receptor (beta chain). Its antigen is not yet known. The sample holds no much larger clone one base away, and base qualities are not on file. The sample belongs to a study of cytomegalovirus exposure and HLA in healthy donors (dated by TCRdb to about 2017). For context, the study as a whole: In an earlier analysis of roughly 500 of the donors, about 260 Gb of sequence data and 100 million or so unique TCR beta sequences from about 179 million T cells were reported. An early release covering roughly 600 HLA-typed donors comprised approximately 290 gigabases of sequencing data and 65 million to 100 million unique TCR sequences. Of the roughly 390 genotyped donors, 65% to 90% were placed in the genetic ancestry cluster associated with self-reported Caucasian donors. The study was designed to test whether signatures of past pathogen exposure could be identified by cataloging public T cell receptors. Using immunosequencing, the study profiled T cell repertoires from about 650 subjects and related those repertoires to cytomegalovirus serostatus. Along with the roughly 710-subject first cohort, a separate validation cohort of over 90 different subjects was used. The study combined high-throughput TCR immunosequencing, statistical association of individual TCRs with disease status, and machine learning to predict cytomegalovirus infection status. A later analysis re-analyzed previously published TCR beta repertoires from 550 to 700 donors and added high-resolution HLA genotyping to study TCR occurrence patterns. Rather than using new phenotypic data, the later analysis identified candidate immune exposures from TCR beta sequences and from how often those sequences occurred across donors. An earlier analysis of approximately 640 of the donors applied high-throughput TCR beta sequencing to assess whether each TCR beta V gene segment acted as functional or pseudogenic. Donor age, sex, ethnicity and CMV serostatus were compiled together with the repertoire data. In a later genetic analysis, genome-wide SNP genotypes for about three fifths of the roughly 670 donors were used, and that subset was treated as a discovery cohort. Every discovery cohort repertoire had been produced on one sequencing platform. HLA typing covered class I and class II loci at four-digit resolution. The number of typed donors differed by locus: about 620-640 for A, B, C, DRB1 and DQB1; 500 to 550 for DQA1; approximately 600 for DPA1; and roughly 450 for DPB1. Because of strong linkage in the cohort, five DR-DQ haplotypes were treated as single units for association and clustering. Among about 410 genotyped donors of the cohort, an average of about 240,000 unique TCR beta nucleotide sequences was sequenced per donor, of which about 19% were non-productive. Broader findings and caveats from the paper: Immune exposure information for the cohort was limited to CMV serostatus. Because the 87-base-pair reads could not distinguish some IMGT-functional V segments, including TRBV6-2 and TRBV6-3, those segments were excluded. While some public TCRs were present in many individuals, most TCR sequences turned up only very rarely across donors. In the study, around 150 TCR beta chains were listed as associated with cytomegalovirus. The earlier analysis of 587 of the donors excluded seventeen rarely observed V segments, including chromosome 9 orphons, because counts were too low. This cohort had only TCR beta chains sequenced, and the lack of alpha or paired-chain data limited which features could be detected. The authors suggested that the approach could potentially be generalized to other disease states and immunological phenotypes. A later analysis reported that several top co-occurrence clusters appeared linked to parvovirus B19, influenza, CMV and Epstein-Barr virus. V-gene and J-gene trimming of TCR beta chains was associated with a missense DCLRE1C variant in a later genetic analysis, and the association was replicated in an independent cohort. In a later analysis, over 15,000 TCR beta sequences were associated with specific HLA alleles at a false discovery rate of 0.05. Sequencing depth was assumed to be roughly uniform across donors in the presence/absence analyses, though that assumption may not hold. HLA typing was unavailable for some donors at each locus, so association tests used only the typed subset. Correlated functional status among segregating V segments might reflect linkage disequilibrium, but an unknown experimental factor could not be ruled out. According to a later genetic analysis, donors in an Asian-associated ancestry cluster had fewer N-insertions in productive TCRs than the approximately 670-donor mean. In both the original and validation cohorts, the classifier was reported to diagnose cytomegalovirus status with high specificity and sensitivity. In a later analysis, TCR association rates were found to vary across HLA loci, with the most associated TCRs seen for DRB1 alleles and the fewest for HLA-C alleles. In a later analysis, HLA-associated TCR beta chains showed more clonal expansion and lower generation probabilities than non-associated chains that were equally common. Strong co-occurrence of HLA alleles, especially DR and DQ, made assigning TCR associations to individual alleles difficult. Broadly in line with IMGT annotations, most TCR beta V segments showed up in productive rearrangements about 87% or about 30% of the time in an earlier analysis of under 700 of the donors. A further reported finding was that TCR beta sequences accurately predicted the HLA-A and HLA-B alleles for most subjects in the first cohort. A few of the identified cytomegalovirus-associated TCR beta chains were confirmed in vitro to be specific for cytomegalovirus antigens. The sequencing pipeline was judged likely to have produced a cluster of highly shared sequence variants as a technical artifact. A later analysis found that most CMV-associated TCR beta chains appeared HLA-restricted, with HLA associations seemingly driven largely by CMV exposure.

The cohort comprised approximately 700 healthy bone marrow donors. Cohort members were all nominally healthy when sampled, although unrecorded immune exposures were likely present. The donor was CMV seropositive and belonged to the group of more than 250 seropositive cohort members. Each donor provided a peripheral blood sample, and peripheral blood mononuclear cells were used for TCR beta sequencing. The Qiagen DNeasy Blood Extraction Kit was used to extract genomic DNA from the blood cell samples. CDR1 and CDR2 (SGHTS, YDEGEE) derive from the germline V gene. The CDR3 measures 15 amino acids from cysteine to phenylalanine. Solely the CDR3 DNA is kept, with 45 bases framed from the first base. V drops 5 bases and J drops 1 base, leaving 13 bases in between. Library generation was performed with the immunoSEQ multiplex PCR assay. For the multiplex PCR, a mixture combining 60 forward primers for TCR Vbeta segments and 13 reverse primers for TCR Jbeta segments was used. Amplification of the CDR3 region of rearranged TCR beta genes was performed with a multiplex PCR assay on genomic DNA. The Illumina HiSeq System was used to sequence the amplified TCR beta libraries as 87-base-pair reads. As for how the authors treated the data: A later analysis counted about 80 million unique TCR beta chains across the 666 repertoires, and around 9.9 million of these chains were shared by at least two donors. To remove PCR and sequencing errors, raw reads were error-corrected and collapsed into unique sequences using a nearest-neighbor algorithm that merged closely related sequences. Alignment of CDR3 sequences to IMGT reference sequences was used to assign V, D and J gene segments. For a sequence to be retained, a match of at least six nucleotides to both a V gene segment and a J gene segment was required. Rearrangements were called productive when the CDR3 lacked stop codons and stayed in frame with V and J; all others were non-productive. Following IMGT convention, CDR3 was defined as the stretch from the second conserved V-encoded cysteine to the conserved J-encoded phenylalanine. The earlier analysis of a few hundred of the donors excluded any sequence lacking an unambiguous match to a single V gene segment. In an earlier analysis of roughly 500 of the donors, V segments were called functional above 56.7% productive rearrangements and were called segregating when the between-donor standard deviation exceeded 5%. A statistical classification framework was built to diagnose cytomegalovirus status from the catalog of TCR beta chain sequences. V and J gene assignment, in a later analysis, came from comparing TCR nucleotide sequences with IMGT/GENE-DB human TR gene sequences. In a later analysis, CDR3 sequences and most-parsimonious VDJ recombination scenarios were assigned using the TCRdist pipeline. In a later analysis, each TCR beta chain was defined by its CDR3 amino acid sequence together with its V-gene family, and reads lacking a unique V-gene family were excluded. To address suspected cross-contamination and a sequencing artifact, a later analysis removed several hundred highly shared, low-generation-probability nucleotide sequences. A later analysis calculated a clonal expansion index for each public chain from normalized within-repertoire ranks of inferred template counts. Generation probabilities in a later analysis came from a VDJ recombination model fitted to out-of-frame rearrangements, and those results were checked against IGoR. Hypergeometric tests were used in a later analysis to score TCR-TCR, TCR-HLA and TCR-CMV co-occurrence, with a repertoire-size bias correction applied to the TCR pairs. A later analysis estimated false discovery rates by permuting HLA or CMV assignments 20 times. In a later analysis, co-occurring TCRs were grouped using DBSCAN, with TCRdist sequence similarity added in when clustering inside HLA-allele-positive subsets. Repertoires with fewer than 30,000 or more than 120,000 public chains were left out of co-occurrence clustering, as were a handful of repertoires with anomalous nucleotide sharing. The table was pulled from immuneACCESS by TCRdb, which kept in-frame rearrangements only. Such tables lose some clones; where checked, under half of the loss comes from unresolved V genes, and the rest has no known cause. V and J calls and clone size are as listed in that table; D and trimming were resolved from the DNA. This sample gives 100,000 to 150,000 clones in total; roughly 82% of them show up just once. Approximately 4.2% of the sample rests with the top ten.

The source of this sequence is a male donor in good health and CMV-seropositive. The chain was built from TRBV5-8 and TRBJ2-4; possibly the D gene is TRBD2, per 6 matching bases. Material for sequencing was PBMCs. CDR3 region: CASRKEGSAKNIQYF. At the DNA level, the sequence is TGTGCCAGCAGGAAGGAGGGGTCGGCCAAAAACATTCAGTACTTC.